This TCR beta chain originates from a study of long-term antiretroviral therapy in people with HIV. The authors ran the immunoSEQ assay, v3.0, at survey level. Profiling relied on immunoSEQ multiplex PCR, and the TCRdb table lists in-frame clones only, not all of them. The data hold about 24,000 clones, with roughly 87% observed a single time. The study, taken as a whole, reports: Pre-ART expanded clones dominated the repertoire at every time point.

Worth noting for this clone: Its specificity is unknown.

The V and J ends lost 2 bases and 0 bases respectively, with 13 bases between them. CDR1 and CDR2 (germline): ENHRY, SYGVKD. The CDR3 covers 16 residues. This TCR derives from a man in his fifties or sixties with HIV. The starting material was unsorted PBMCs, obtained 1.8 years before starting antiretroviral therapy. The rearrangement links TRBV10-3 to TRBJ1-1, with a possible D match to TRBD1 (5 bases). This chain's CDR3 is CAISEIQGLMNTEAFF. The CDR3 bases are TGTGCCATCAGTGAGATCCAGGGCCTTATGAACACTGAAGCTTTCTTT.